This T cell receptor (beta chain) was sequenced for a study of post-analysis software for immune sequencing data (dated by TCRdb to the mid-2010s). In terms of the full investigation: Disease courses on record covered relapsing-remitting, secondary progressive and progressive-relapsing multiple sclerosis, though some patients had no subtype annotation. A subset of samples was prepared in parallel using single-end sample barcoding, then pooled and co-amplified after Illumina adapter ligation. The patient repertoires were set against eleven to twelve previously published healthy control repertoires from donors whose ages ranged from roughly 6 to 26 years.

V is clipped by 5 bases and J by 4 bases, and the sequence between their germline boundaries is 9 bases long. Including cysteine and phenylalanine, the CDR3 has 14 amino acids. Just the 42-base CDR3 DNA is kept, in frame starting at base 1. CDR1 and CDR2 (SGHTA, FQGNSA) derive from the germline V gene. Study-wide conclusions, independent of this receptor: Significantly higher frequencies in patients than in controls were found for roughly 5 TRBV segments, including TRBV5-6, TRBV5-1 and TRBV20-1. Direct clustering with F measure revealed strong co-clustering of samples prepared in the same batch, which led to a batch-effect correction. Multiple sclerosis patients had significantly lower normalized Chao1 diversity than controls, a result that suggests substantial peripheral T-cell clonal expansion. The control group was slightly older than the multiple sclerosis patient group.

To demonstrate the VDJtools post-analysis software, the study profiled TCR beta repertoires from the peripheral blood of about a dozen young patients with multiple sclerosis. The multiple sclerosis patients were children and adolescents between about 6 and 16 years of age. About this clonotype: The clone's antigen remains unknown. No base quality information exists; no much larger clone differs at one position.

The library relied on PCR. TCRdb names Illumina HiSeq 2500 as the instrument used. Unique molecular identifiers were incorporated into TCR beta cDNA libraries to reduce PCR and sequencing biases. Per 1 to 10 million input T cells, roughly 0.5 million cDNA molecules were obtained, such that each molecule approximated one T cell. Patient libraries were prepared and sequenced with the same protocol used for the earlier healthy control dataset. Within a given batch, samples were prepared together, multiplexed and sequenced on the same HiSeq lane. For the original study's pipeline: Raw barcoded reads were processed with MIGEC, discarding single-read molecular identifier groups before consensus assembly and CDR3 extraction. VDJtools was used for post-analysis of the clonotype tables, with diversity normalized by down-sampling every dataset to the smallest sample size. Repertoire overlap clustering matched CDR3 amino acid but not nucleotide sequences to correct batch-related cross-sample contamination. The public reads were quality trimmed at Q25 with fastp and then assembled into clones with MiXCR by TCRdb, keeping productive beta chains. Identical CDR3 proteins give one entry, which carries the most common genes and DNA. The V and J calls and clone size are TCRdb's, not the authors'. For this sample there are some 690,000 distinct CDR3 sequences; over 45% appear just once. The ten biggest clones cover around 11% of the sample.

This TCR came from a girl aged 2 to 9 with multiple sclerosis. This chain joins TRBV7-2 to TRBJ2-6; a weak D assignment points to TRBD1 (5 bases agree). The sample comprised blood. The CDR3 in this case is CASSPGYGANVLTF. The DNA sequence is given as TGTGCCAGCAGCCCAGGGTACGGGGCCAACGTCCTGACTTTC.